This entry lists 22 T cell receptor beta chains sequenced from one sample in a study of OX40 agonist ivuxolimab in advanced cancers. Profiled with immunoSEQ multiplex PCR; TCRdb holds only in-frame clones, not every one. The top ten hold around 4.6% of the sample, which has about 42,000 clones, roughly nine tenths seen once. Sequenced material: CD4+ or CD8+ T cells sorted from blood, taken in a trial of the OX40 agonist ivuxolimab. These receptors originate from an adult with an advanced solid tumor such as melanoma, head and neck, liver or kidney cancer.

The chain is built from TRBV5-6 and TRBJ2-3; 7 bases line up with TRBD2. This CDR3 contains 16 residues. The germline gives CDR1 SGHDT, CDR2 YYEEEE. V gave up 4 bases and J gave up 0 bases; unmatched junction bases: 8. The CDR3 DNA reads as TGTGCCAGCAGCCTAGGGGCGGGAGAGAGCACAGATACGCAGTATTTT. Amino acid sequence: CASSLGAGESTDTQYF.

The chain joins TRBV15 to TRBJ1-5, with 9 positions matching TRBD1. The CDR3 contains 15 residues. V shed 3 bases, J shed 6 bases, and the junction held 6 bases outside the gene matches. Germline CDR1 LNHNV, CDR2 YYDKDF (reference sequence). The CDR3 here is CATSRETGGVQPQHF. CDR3 bases: TGTGCCACCAGCAGGGAAACAGGGGGCGTTCAGCCCCAGCATTTT.

The gene calls are TRBV21-1 and TRBJ1-6; no DNA check was done on the table's D call, TRBD1. TRBV21-1 is flagged as a pseudogene. The CDR3 extends over 16 amino acids. DNA of the CDR3: TGTGCCAGCAGCAAAACGGGACAGGGCCGGGAGTTGGCCCTCCACTTT. Amino acid sequence: CASSKTGQGRELALHF.

V gene TRBV29-1 combines with J gene TRBJ2-7, with a tentative D call TRBD2 (5 bases). This CDR3 is 11 amino acids long. The germline V and J ends were trimmed by 2 bases and 11 bases, with 13 bases remaining between them. The germline V gene has CDR1 SQVTM and CDR2 ANQGSEA. DNA of the CDR3: TGCAGCGTTGAACGGGGTCAGCAGGAGTACTTC. Amino acid sequence: CSVERGQQEYF.

J is TRBJ2-3 and V is TRBV28; no firm D call. This CDR3 has 13 amino acids. V was trimmed by 7 bases and J by 4 bases, leaving 12 bases between them. The germline V gene has CDR1 MDHEN and CDR2 SYDVKM. The CDR3 protein is CASTQWGADTQYF. The CDR3 nucleotides read TGTGCCAGCACCCAGTGGGGTGCAGATACGCAGTATTTT.

The chain has TRBV30 and TRBJ2-1; D gene ambiguous. Trimming took off 1 base at V and 1 base at J, with 8 bases between the two ends. The germline V gene encodes CDR1 GTSNPN and CDR2 SVGIG (reference sequence). This CDR3 is built from 14 residues. CDR3 loop: CAWSGGYSYNEQFF. Written as DNA, the CDR3 is TGTGCCTGGAGTGGCGGATATTCCTACAATGAGCAGTTCTTC.

A few counts support this clone. CDR3 region: CASSLLRRGVDNEQFF. CDR3 DNA sequence: TGTGCCAGCAGCTTATTAAGGCGGGGGGTCGACAATGAGCAGTTCTTC. The V gene is TRBV11-2, the J gene TRBJ2-1; TRBD2 agrees at 8 bases. This CDR3 is 16 amino acids long. V trimming: 2 bases; J trimming: 5 bases; junction bases outside the gene matches: 8. Germline V CDR1 and CDR2: SGHAT, FQNNGV.

V gene TRBV7-2 combines with J gene TRBJ1-2; D uncertain. V lost 5 bases, J lost 5 bases, and 15 bases lay in between. This CDR3 spans 14 amino acids. CDR1 and CDR2 from the germline V gene are SGHTA and FQGNSA. CDR3 residues: CASSLLMEGYGYTF. The CDR3 DNA follows: TGTGCCAGCAGCCTACTGATGGAAGGGTATGGCTACACCTTC.

This rearrangement joins TRBV19 to TRBJ1-5; 11 bases are shared with TRBD1. After removal of 4 bases from V and 6 bases from J, the junction contained 8 bases not matched to a gene. From germline, CDR1 is LNHDA and CDR2 SQIVND (reference sequence). The CDR3 extends over 16 amino acids. In nucleotides, the CDR3 is TGTGCCAGTAGTACCCGGGACAGGGGGAAAAGTCAGCCCCAGCATTTT. Its translation: CASSTRDRGKSQPQHF.

The chain combines TRBV7-9 with TRBJ1-2; D unclear. The CDR3 runs 15 residues. The germline V and J ends were trimmed by 5 bases and 0 bases, with 13 bases remaining between them. In germline, CDR1 is SEHNR, CDR2 FQNEAQ (reference sequence). The CDR3: CASSLSSGSNYGYTF. CDR3 sequence (DNA): TGTGCCAGCAGCCTTAGTTCCGGATCTAACTATGGCTACACCTTC.

In the case of this clone: The sample carries other DNA sequences with the same CDR3. The rearrangement uses TRBV19 and TRBJ1-2; D unclear. The germline V gene encodes CDR1 LNHDA and CDR2 SQIVND (reference sequence). Trimming cost V 8 bases and J 7 bases, with 17 bases left between them. CDR3 size: 13 residues. CDR3 nucleotide sequence: TGTGCCAGTTCCGAAACGCGGGCCTCTGGCTACACCTTC. It encodes CASSETRASGYTF.

The chain is built from TRBV5-1 and TRBJ2-1; D is unclear. The V gene's germline CDR1 is SGHRS and CDR2 YFSETQ. Trimming took off 7 bases at V and 0 bases at J, with 14 bases between the two ends. The CDR3 has 15 residues. As DNA, the CDR3 is TGCGCCAGCCGCCGGCTATCCAGCTCCTACAATGAGCAGTTCTTC. Translating gives CASRRLSSSYNEQFF.

The genes are TRBV27 and TRBJ2-7, with 14 bases aligning to TRBD2. The CDR3 has 18 amino acids. Germline V lookup: CDR1 MNHEY, CDR2 SMNVEV (reference sequence). V shed 6 bases and J 4 bases; nucleotides not matched to a gene: 14. In DNA, the CDR3 is TGTGCCAGCAGAAGGGACAGGGGGACTAGCGGGAGAGAGTACGAGCAGTACTTC. It specifies CASRRDRGTSGREYEQYF.

The rearrangement links TRBV30 to TRBJ1-2; 10 positions agree with TRBD1. This CDR3 contains 13 residues. In germline, CDR1 is GTSNPN, CDR2 SVGIG (reference sequence). V was pared by 7 bases and J by 10 bases, with 12 bases of the junction left unmatched. For the CDR3, the DNA is TGTGCCTTCACCCGTGGAGGGACAGGGGACTACACCTTC. This codes for CAFTRGGTGDYTF.

This rearrangement joins TRBV7-3 to TRBJ1-1; no definite D call. The CDR3 runs to 13 residues. Trimming removed 5 bases from V and 1 base from J, with 8 bases in between. Looked up from germline, CDR1 is SGHTA and CDR2 is FQGTGA. The CDR3 region has the DNA TGTGCCAGCAGCGCGGAGCGGAACACTGAAGCTTTCTTT. This encodes CASSAERNTEAFF.

The chain joins TRBV6-6 to TRBJ1-4; 8 positions agree with TRBD1. J lost 16 bases, V lost 2 bases, and 12 bases had no gene match. The germline CDR1 and CDR2 sequences are MNHNY and SVGAGI (reference sequence). The CDR3 loop spans 14 amino acids. The CDR3 DNA sequence: TGTGCCAGCAGTTACGCGGGCCCCTCGGACAGGGAGTTTTTT. Translated, it gives CASSYAGPSDREFF.

The chain joins TRBV6-5 to TRBJ2-7, with 7 positions matching TRBD2. The CDR3 spans 14 residues. Germline V gene lookup returns CDR1 MNHEY and CDR2 SVGAGI. V lost 6 bases to trimming and J lost 1 base; unmatched junction nucleotides: 6. The CDR3 sequence is CASRGGSGSYEQYF. The DNA of the CDR3 is TGTGCCAGCAGGGGGGGGTCGGGGTCCTACGAGCAGTACTTC.

This chain uses TRBV28 with TRBJ2-7, with a tentative D call TRBD2 (6 bases). This CDR3 contains 11 residues. Germline CDR1 reads MDHEN; CDR2 reads SYDVKM. The V and J ends lost 11 bases and 3 bases respectively, with 11 bases between them. CDR3 loop: CAGGTHYEQYF. CDR3 DNA: TGTGCCGGGGGGACCCACTACGAGCAGTACTTC.

The chain is built from TRBV30 and TRBJ1-2; D unclear. Germline CDR1 is GTSNPN and CDR2 is SVGIG (reference sequence). The CDR3 is 14 amino acids. Deletions cut 0 bases from V and 1 base from J, with 9 bases between. In DNA, the CDR3 is TGTGCCTGGAGTGTACCTCCTAATAACTATGGCTACACCTTC. This gives the protein CAWSVPPNNYGYTF.

V usage is TRBV12-5 and J usage is TRBJ2-7; the D gene is possibly TRBD1 (5 bases). CDR3 length: 13 residues. Germline V lookup: CDR1 LGHNT, CDR2 FRNRAP. Trimming pared 6 bases from V and 2 bases from J, leaving 11 bases between. CDR3 nucleotides: TGTGCTAGTGGCCCCAGGGTAACCTACGAGCAGTACTTC. Translated: CASGPRVTYEQYF.

V is TRBV25-1 and J is TRBJ2-1; no clear D. Trimming left V 6 bases short and J 10 bases short, with 16 bases between. Looked up from germline, CDR1 is MGHDK and CDR2 is SYGVNS. CDR3 length equals 13 residues. CDR3 nucleotides: TGTGCCAGCAGCCAAATCCAGGTGAGGGAGCAGTTCTTC. Protein: CASSQIQVREQFF.

This clone was detected a few times. V is TRBV29-1 and J is TRBJ2-3, with a possible D match to TRBD2 (5 bases). The CDR3 spans 15 residues. Germline CDR1 reads SQVTM; CDR2 reads ANQGSEA. Trimming left V 4 bases short and J 1 base short, with 15 bases between. The CDR3 bases are TGCAGCGTTGGAGTTGCGGGCACCGGCACAGATACGCAGTATTTT. The encoded protein is CSVGVAGTGTDTQYF.